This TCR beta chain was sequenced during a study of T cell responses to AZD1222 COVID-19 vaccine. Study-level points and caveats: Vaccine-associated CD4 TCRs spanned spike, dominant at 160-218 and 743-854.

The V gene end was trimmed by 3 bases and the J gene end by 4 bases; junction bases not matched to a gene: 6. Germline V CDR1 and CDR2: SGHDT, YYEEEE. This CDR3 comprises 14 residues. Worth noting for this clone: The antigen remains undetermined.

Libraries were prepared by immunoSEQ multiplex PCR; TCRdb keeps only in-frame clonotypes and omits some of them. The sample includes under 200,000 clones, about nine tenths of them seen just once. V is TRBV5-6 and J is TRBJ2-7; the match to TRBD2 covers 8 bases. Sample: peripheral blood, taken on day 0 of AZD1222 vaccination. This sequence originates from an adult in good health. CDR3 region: CASSSGLEKYEQYF. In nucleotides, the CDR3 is TGTGCCAGCAGCTCGGGACTAGAGAAATACGAGCAGTACTTC. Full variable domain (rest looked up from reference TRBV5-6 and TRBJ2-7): DAGVTQSPTHLIKTRGQQVTLRCSPKSGHDTVSWYQQALGQGPQFIFQYYEEEERQRGNFPDRFSGHQFPNYSSELNVNALLLGDSALYLCASSSGLEKYEQYFGPGTRLTVT.